The clone carrying this T cell receptor beta chain was detected only once. Its specificity is unknown. This sample is part of a study of cytomegalovirus exposure and HLA in healthy donors. Findings and limits, study-wide: Using a false discovery rate of 0.05, a later analysis showed that 16,951 TCR beta sequences were associated with HLA alleles.

CDR3 size: 16 residues. V was pared by 5 bases and J by 8 bases, with 13 bases of the junction left unmatched. Germline CDR1 is MDHEN and CDR2 is SYDVKM. 60 Vbeta and 13 Jbeta primers were used in PCR. Assay used: immunoSEQ multiplex PCR; TCRdb lists only in-frame clones, some missing. The data show about 200,000 clones, approximately 83% seen once. Material: PBMCs. The chain recombines TRBV28 with TRBJ1-4, with 8 bases fitting TRBD1. This TCR came from a girl aged 10 to 17 in good health and CMV-seronegative. CDR3: CASSPPQGASEEKLFF. The CDR3 DNA reads TGTGCCAGCAGTCCCCCCCAGGGGGCAAGTGAAGAAAAACTGTTTTTT.